The rows below give T cell receptor beta chains drawn from one sample of a study of spatial heterogeneity in lung cancer. TCRdb independently ran MiXCR on the 5' RACE reads; one entry per CDR3 protein. The sample consists of just over 8,000 distinct CDR3 sequences, about 9.3% of them appearing once. The specimen was lung tumor tissue, collected at surgery. These receptor sequences come from a male donor with early-stage non-small cell lung cancer. Both conserved end residues are part of each CDR3. A D gene is named only where the DNA matches it firmly. Clone size appears in some rows only: once, few, many, or a class for an expanded clone.

clone_size: many
j_call: TRBJ2-3
v_call: TRBV7-2
d_call: NA
cdr3_aa: CASSLLPGLNTDTQYF
cdr3_nt: TGTGCCAGCAGCTTACTCCCGGGACTCAATACAGATACGCAGTATTTT

clone_size: many
j_call: TRBJ2-2
v_call: TRBV29-1
d_call: TRBD1
cdr3_aa: CSVRTGVDTGELFF
cdr3_nt: TGCAGCGTTCGCACAGGGGTCGACACCGGGGAGCTGTTTTTT

clone_size: many
j_call: TRBJ2-5
v_call: TRBV6-5
d_call: NA
cdr3_aa: CASSDMGVRKETQYF
cdr3_nt: TGTGCCAGCAGTGACATGGGGGTACGGAAAGAGACCCAGTACTTC

clone_size: many
j_call: TRBJ2-3
v_call: TRBV6-5
d_call: NA
cdr3_aa: CASSYEAGLATDTQYF
cdr3_nt: TGTGCCAGCAGTTACGAAGCCGGCCTGGCAACAGATACGCAGTATTTT

clone_size: many
j_call: TRBJ2-5
v_call: TRBV7-6
d_call: NA
cdr3_aa: CASSLGSTQETQYF
cdr3_nt: TGTGCCAGCAGCTTAGGTTCCACCCAAGAGACCCAGTACTTC

clone_size: many
j_call: TRBJ1-1
v_call: TRBV6-1
d_call: NA
cdr3_aa: CASTQGRNTEAFF
cdr3_nt: TGTGCCAGCACCCAAGGGCGCAACACTGAAGCTTTCTTT

clone_size: few
j_call: TRBJ2-1
v_call: TRBV7-8
d_call: NA
cdr3_aa: CASSLVSGGSGHEQFF
cdr3_nt: TGTGCCAGCAGCTTAGTGTCCGGGGGCTCCGGACATGAGCAGTTCTTC

clone_size: medium-sized
j_call: TRBJ2-1
v_call: TRBV12-3/TRBV12-4
d_call: NA
cdr3_aa: CASSFPPYNEQFF
cdr3_nt: TGTGCCAGCAGTTTTCCCCCCTACAATGAGCAGTTCTTC

clone_size: medium-sized
j_call: TRBJ1-6
v_call: TRBV2
d_call: NA
cdr3_aa: CASSGGGNSPLHF
cdr3_nt: TGTGCCAGCAGTGGAGGGGGGAATTCACCCCTCCACTTT

clone_size: medium-sized
j_call: TRBJ1-6
v_call: TRBV5-6
d_call: NA
cdr3_aa: CASSIRDSPLHF
cdr3_nt: TGTGCCAGCAGCATCCGGGATTCACCCCTCCACTTT

clone_size: medium-sized
j_call: TRBJ1-1
v_call: TRBV3-1
d_call: NA
cdr3_aa: CASRPGQGLEAFF
cdr3_nt: TGTGCCAGCAGACCAGGGCAGGGGCTGGAAGCTTTCTTT

clone_size: NA
j_call: TRBJ2-7
v_call: TRBV19
d_call: NA
cdr3_aa: CASSEQGIRYF
cdr3_nt: TGTGCCAGTAGTGAACAGGGCATTCGGTACTTC

clone_size: many
j_call: TRBJ2-2
v_call: TRBV19
d_call: NA
cdr3_aa: CASSIDSETGELFF
cdr3_nt: TGTGCCAGTAGTATAGACTCGGAAACCGGGGAGCTGTTTTTT

clone_size: many
j_call: TRBJ1-1
v_call: TRBV10-3
d_call: TRBD1
cdr3_aa: CAISEGRGLMNTEAFF
cdr3_nt: TGTGCCATCAGTGAGGGGAGGGGGCTGATGAACACTGAAGCTTTCTTT

clone_size: many
j_call: TRBJ1-2
v_call: TRBV28
d_call: NA
cdr3_aa: CASSLSRYGYTF
cdr3_nt: TGTGCCAGCAGTCTGTCCAGATATGGCTACACCTTC

clone_size: many
j_call: TRBJ2-1
v_call: TRBV5-1
d_call: NA
cdr3_aa: CASSLGGADNEQFF
cdr3_nt: TGCGCCAGCAGCTTGGGGGGAGCAGACAATGAGCAGTTCTTC

clone_size: NA
j_call: TRBJ2-2
v_call: TRBV6-5
d_call: NA
cdr3_aa: CASSLRPSQGGELFF
cdr3_nt: TGTGCCAGCAGCCTAAGGCCGTCTCAGGGCGGGGAGCTGTTTTTT

clone_size: many
j_call: TRBJ1-4
v_call: TRBV18
d_call: NA
cdr3_aa: CASSPGGVIGEKLFF
cdr3_nt: TGTGCCAGCTCACCAGGAGGAGTAATAGGCGAAAAACTGTTTTTT

clone_size: many
j_call: TRBJ1-6
v_call: TRBV28
d_call: TRBD1
cdr3_aa: CASSSPDRGNSPLHF
cdr3_nt: TGTGCCAGCAGCTCTCCCGACAGGGGTAATTCACCCCTCCACTTT

clone_size: many
j_call: TRBJ2-3
v_call: TRBV29-1
d_call: NA
cdr3_aa: CSVVSRLSTDTQYF
cdr3_nt: TGCAGCGTTGTTAGCAGACTTAGCACAGATACGCAGTATTTT

clone_size: NA
j_call: TRBJ2-2
v_call: TRBV10-1
d_call: NA
cdr3_aa: CASRGGSGGANTGELFF
cdr3_nt: TGCGCCAGCAGAGGGGGGTCAGGGGGAGCGAACACCGGGGAGCTGTTTTTT

clone_size: many
j_call: TRBJ2-1
v_call: TRBV29-1
d_call: NA
cdr3_aa: CSVEGLLGRGGDEQFF
cdr3_nt: TGCAGCGTTGAAGGTCTATTGGGCAGGGGAGGGGATGAGCAGTTCTTC

clone_size: many
j_call: TRBJ1-2
v_call: TRBV10-3
d_call: TRBD1
cdr3_aa: CAITQTGDGGYTF
cdr3_nt: TGTGCCATCACCCAGACAGGGGACGGTGGCTACACCTTC

clone_size: many
j_call: TRBJ2-3
v_call: TRBV6-6
d_call: NA
cdr3_aa: CASSYQRLSTDTQYF
cdr3_nt: TGTGCCAGCAGTTACCAGCGGCTTAGCACAGATACGCAGTATTTT

clone_size: many
j_call: TRBJ2-5
v_call: TRBV10-3
d_call: NA
cdr3_aa: CAISETSEGGVPLKETQYF
cdr3_nt: TGTGCCATCAGTGAGACCTCCGAAGGAGGGGTACCTTTAAAAGAGACCCAGTACTTC

clone_size: large
j_call: TRBJ2-7
v_call: TRBV20-1
d_call: TRBD2
cdr3_aa: CSAEGTSGPSYEQYF
cdr3_nt: TGCAGTGCTGAAGGGACTAGCGGACCTTCCTACGAGCAGTACTTC

clone_size: medium-sized
j_call: TRBJ2-1
v_call: TRBV15
d_call: NA
cdr3_aa: CATSRSWYEQFF
cdr3_nt: TGTGCCACCAGCAGATCTTGGTATGAGCAGTTCTTC

clone_size: many
j_call: TRBJ2-3
v_call: TRBV28
d_call: TRBD1
cdr3_aa: CASTPTGVADTQYF
cdr3_nt: TGTGCCAGCACGCCGACAGGGGTGGCAGATACGCAGTATTTT

clone_size: many
j_call: TRBJ1-1
v_call: TRBV18
d_call: NA
cdr3_aa: CASSPSINTEAFF
cdr3_nt: TGTGCCAGCTCACCTTCAATCAACACTGAAGCTTTCTTT

clone_size: medium-sized
j_call: TRBJ2-3
v_call: TRBV4-1
d_call: TRBD2
cdr3_aa: CASSRLAGGTDTQYF
cdr3_nt: TGCGCCAGCAGCCGACTAGCGGGGGGCACAGATACGCAGTATTTT

clone_size: many
j_call: TRBJ1-1
v_call: TRBV5-1
d_call: NA
cdr3_aa: CASSSGQPGNTEAFF
cdr3_nt: TGCGCCAGCAGCTCGGGTCAACCAGGCAACACTGAAGCTTTCTTT

clone_size: many
j_call: TRBJ1-1
v_call: TRBV20-1
d_call: TRBD1
cdr3_aa: CSAPGQGGTEAFF
cdr3_nt: TGCAGTGCTCCCGGACAGGGTGGCACTGAAGCTTTCTTT

clone_size: many
j_call: TRBJ2-3
v_call: TRBV7-9
d_call: NA
cdr3_aa: CASSPQGIATDTQYF
cdr3_nt: TGTGCCAGCAGCCCCCAAGGGATAGCAACAGATACGCAGTATTTT

clone_size: many
j_call: TRBJ1-1
v_call: TRBV19
d_call: NA
cdr3_aa: CASSTGLTGTEAFF
cdr3_nt: TGTGCCAGTAGTACAGGGCTTACAGGCACTGAAGCTTTCTTT

clone_size: NA
j_call: TRBJ2-3
v_call: TRBV2
d_call: TRBD2
cdr3_aa: CASSEGGPGLAVPSADTQYF
cdr3_nt: TGTGCCAGCAGTGAAGGCGGTCCGGGACTAGCGGTCCCAAGCGCAGATACGCAGTATTTT

clone_size: many
j_call: TRBJ1-1
v_call: TRBV10-3
d_call: NA
cdr3_aa: CAIRGGGNTEAFF
cdr3_nt: TGTGCCATCAGGGGAGGGGGGAACACTGAAGCTTTCTTT

clone_size: many
j_call: TRBJ1-3
v_call: TRBV6-6
d_call: NA
cdr3_aa: CASSYSGGVGNTIYF
cdr3_nt: TGTGCCAGCAGTTACTCAGGAGGGGTCGGAAACACCATATATTTT

clone_size: many
j_call: TRBJ1-6
v_call: TRBV6-5
d_call: TRBD1
cdr3_aa: CASSSAGTGGFYNSPLHF
cdr3_nt: TGTGCCAGCAGTTCCGCCGGGACAGGGGGCTTCTATAATTCACCCCTCCACTTT

clone_size: medium-sized
j_call: TRBJ1-1
v_call: TRBV28
d_call: NA
cdr3_aa: CASSLYPAVAIVQPNTEAFF
cdr3_nt: TGTGCCAGCAGTTTATATCCCGCCGTGGCGATCGTACAGCCGAACACTGAAGCTTTCTTT

clone_size: many
j_call: TRBJ1-3
v_call: TRBV3-1
d_call: NA
cdr3_aa: CASSQDPGGSGNTIYF
cdr3_nt: TGTGCCAGCAGCCAAGATCCTGGGGGCTCTGGAAACACCATATATTTT

clone_size: many
j_call: TRBJ2-3
v_call: TRBV27
d_call: TRBD2
cdr3_aa: CASSLSKLAGGRDTQYF
cdr3_nt: TGTGCCAGCAGTTTGTCGAAACTAGCGGGAGGTCGAGATACGCAGTATTTT

clone_size: many
j_call: TRBJ2-1
v_call: TRBV3-1
d_call: TRBD2
cdr3_aa: CASSQVLLAGRNEQFF
cdr3_nt: TGTGCCAGCAGCCAAGTCCTACTAGCGGGACGCAATGAGCAGTTCTTC

clone_size: many
j_call: TRBJ1-3
v_call: TRBV18
d_call: NA
cdr3_aa: CASSDQLFSGNTIYF
cdr3_nt: TGTGCCTCGTCGGACCAGCTGTTCTCTGGAAACACCATATATTTT

clone_size: many
j_call: TRBJ2-3
v_call: TRBV2
d_call: NA
cdr3_aa: CASSELTLAASDTQYF
cdr3_nt: TGTGCCAGCAGTGAATTGACTCTGGCGGCTTCAGATACGCAGTATTTT

clone_size: many
j_call: TRBJ1-6
v_call: TRBV4-1
d_call: TRBD1
cdr3_aa: CASSQRGTENNSPLHF
cdr3_nt: TGCGCCAGCAGCCAACGAGGGACAGAAAATAATTCACCCCTCCACTTT

clone_size: NA
j_call: TRBJ2-2
v_call: TRBV2
d_call: TRBD2
cdr3_aa: CASIQTSGSGGELFF
cdr3_nt: TGTGCCAGCATACAAACTAGCGGGAGTGGCGGGGAGCTGTTTTTT

clone_size: many
j_call: TRBJ2-3
v_call: TRBV20-1
d_call: NA
cdr3_aa: CSPRQAGTDTQYF
cdr3_nt: TGCAGTCCCAGGCAGGCAGGCACAGATACGCAGTATTTT

clone_size: many
j_call: TRBJ1-4
v_call: TRBV28
d_call: NA
cdr3_aa: CASSSRRHYEKLFF
cdr3_nt: TGTGCCAGCAGTTCACGGAGGCATTATGAAAAACTGTTTTTT

clone_size: many
j_call: TRBJ2-3
v_call: TRBV12-3/TRBV12-4
d_call: NA
cdr3_aa: CASSPFGLSTDTQYF
cdr3_nt: TGTGCCAGCAGTCCTTTCGGCCTTAGCACAGATACGCAGTATTTT

clone_size: many
j_call: TRBJ1-6
v_call: TRBV30
d_call: NA
cdr3_aa: CAWRTANNSPLHF
cdr3_nt: TGTGCCTGGAGGACAGCTAATAATTCACCCCTCCACTTT

clone_size: medium-sized
j_call: TRBJ2-1
v_call: TRBV12-3/TRBV12-4
d_call: TRBD2
cdr3_aa: CASSSLLAGGVFF
cdr3_nt: TGTGCCAGCAGTTCCTTATTGGCGGGAGGGGTGTTCTTC

clone_size: medium-sized
j_call: TRBJ1-6
v_call: TRBV11-2
d_call: TRBD1
cdr3_aa: CASSLGTGVTSPLHF
cdr3_nt: TGTGCCAGCAGCTTGGGGACAGGGGTTACTTCACCCCTCCACTTT

clone_size: many
j_call: TRBJ2-1
v_call: TRBV7-2
d_call: TRBD2
cdr3_aa: CASRWTSGEVDEQFF
cdr3_nt: TGTGCCAGCAGGTGGACTAGCGGAGAAGTGGATGAGCAGTTCTTC

clone_size: NA
j_call: TRBJ2-1
v_call: TRBV2
d_call: NA
cdr3_aa: CASRSDSPEQFF
cdr3_nt: TGTGCCAGCAGGTCGGACAGCCCTGAGCAGTTCTTC